The sequence of this T cell receptor (beta chain) was determined in a study of shared clonotypes between healthy human individuals. Findings of the study overall: The generation probabilities recorded for non-shared clonotypes fell below those of clonotypes shared by all four donors.

Naive CD8 cells were CD45RO-negative, positively selected for CCR7, excluding terminally differentiated effector memory CD45RA+ cells. Donors, healthy HIV-negative adults, lacked recent acute infections or vaccinations. This table comes from immunoSEQ multiplex PCR, and its TCRdb copy is limited to in-frame clones, with some not included. The table shows around 2.1 million clones, with 85% to 95% occurring only once. Worth noting for this clone: The antigen is not known.

This receptor was identified in a man in his late teens or twenties in good health. Some clones in this sample may be carry-over from other donors' samples. The source material was naive CD8+ T cells from PBMCs.

This chain's CDR3 is CATSRERGAGETQYF. The CDR3 region has the DNA TGTGCCACCAGCAGAGAGCGGGGGGCAGGTGAGACCCAGTACTTC. The gene calls are TRBV15 and TRBJ2-5; 8 bases map to TRBD2. The CDR3 sequence is 15 residues long. With 0 bases clipped from V and 5 bases from J, the junction kept 5 bases outside the gene matches. Per the germline V gene, CDR1 is LNHNV and CDR2 is YYDKDF (reference sequence).